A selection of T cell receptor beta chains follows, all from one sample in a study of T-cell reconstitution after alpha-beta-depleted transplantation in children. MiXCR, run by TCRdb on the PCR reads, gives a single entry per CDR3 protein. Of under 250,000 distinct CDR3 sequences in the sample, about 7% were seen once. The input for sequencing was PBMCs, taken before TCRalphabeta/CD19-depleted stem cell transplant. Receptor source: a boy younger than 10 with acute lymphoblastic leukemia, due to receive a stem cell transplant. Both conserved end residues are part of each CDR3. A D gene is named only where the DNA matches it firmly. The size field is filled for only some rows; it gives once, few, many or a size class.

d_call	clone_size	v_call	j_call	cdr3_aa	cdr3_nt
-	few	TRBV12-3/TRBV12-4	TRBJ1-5	CASSWQYGGQPQHF	TGTGCCAGCAGTTGGCAGTATGGGGGTCAGCCCCAGCATTTT
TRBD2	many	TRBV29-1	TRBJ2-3	CSVDGRSESGSPLDTQYF	TGCAGCGTTGACGGCAGGAGCGAAAGCGGGAGTCCCCTCGATACGCAGTATTTT
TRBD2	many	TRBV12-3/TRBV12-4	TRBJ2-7	CASNSGGYSYEQYF	TGTGCCAGCAATTCGGGGGGGTACTCCTACGAGCAGTACTTC
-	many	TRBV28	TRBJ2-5	CASSYGRGGRARETQYF	TGTGCCAGCAGTTACGGTCGAGGGGGGAGGGCCCGGGAGACCCAGTACTTC
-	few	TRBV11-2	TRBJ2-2	CASSLQDWETGELFF	TGTGCCAGCAGCTTACAGGATTGGGAGACCGGGGAGCTGTTTTTT
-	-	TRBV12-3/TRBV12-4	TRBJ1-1	CASRPGKGNTEAFF	TGTGCCAGCCGACCTGGGAAGGGGAACACTGAAGCTTTCTTT
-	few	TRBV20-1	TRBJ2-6	CSARDFSGFANVLTF	TGCAGTGCTAGAGATTTTAGCGGTTTTGCCAACGTCCTGACTTTC
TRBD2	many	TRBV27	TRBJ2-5	CASSPGGSGTETQYF	TGTGCCAGCAGTCCGGGAGGTAGCGGGACGGAGACCCAGTACTTC
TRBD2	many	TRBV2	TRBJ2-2	CASGLAENTGELFF	TGTGCCAGTGGACTAGCGGAGAACACCGGGGAGCTGTTTTTT
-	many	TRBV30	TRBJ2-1	CAWSVSTYNEQFF	TGTGCCTGGAGTGTATCTACCTACAATGAGCAGTTCTTC
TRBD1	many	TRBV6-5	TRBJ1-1	CASSFGTGEGEAFF	TGTGCCAGCAGTTTCGGGACAGGGGAAGGTGAAGCTTTCTTT
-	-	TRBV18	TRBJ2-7	CASSPTGDGYEQYF	TGTGCCAGCTCACCTACCGGTGATGGCTACGAGCAGTACTTC
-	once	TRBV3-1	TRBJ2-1	CTSCFGGILIGSSYNEQFF	TGTACCAGCTGTTTTGGGGGAATCCTAATAGGTAGCTCCTACAATGAGCAGTTCTTC
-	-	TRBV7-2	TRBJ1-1	CASSGRGDTEAFF	TGTGCCAGCAGCGGACGGGGGGACACTGAAGCTTTCTTT
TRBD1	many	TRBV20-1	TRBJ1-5	CSAGGQGHQPQHF	TGCAGTGCTGGCGGACAGGGTCATCAGCCCCAGCATTTT
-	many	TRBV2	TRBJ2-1	CANEGTEQFF	TGTGCCAACGAAGGGACAGAGCAGTTCTTC
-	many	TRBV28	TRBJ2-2	CASSLAQNTGELFF	TGTGCCAGCAGTTTAGCCCAGAACACCGGGGAGCTGTTTTTT
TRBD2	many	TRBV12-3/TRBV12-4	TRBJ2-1	CASTAGGGNNEQFF	TGTGCCAGCACCGCGGGGGGCGGGAACAATGAGCAGTTCTTC
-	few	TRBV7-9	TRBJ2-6	CASSLVDAGANVLTF	TGTGCCAGCAGCTTAGTCGATGCTGGGGCCAACGTCCTGACTTTC
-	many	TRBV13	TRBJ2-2	CASSLGFGELFF	TGTGCCAGCAGCCTGGGTTTCGGGGAGCTGTTTTTT
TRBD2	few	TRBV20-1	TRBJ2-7	CSLATSGGYEQYF	TGCAGTCTAGCGACTAGCGGTGGCTACGAGCAGTACTTC
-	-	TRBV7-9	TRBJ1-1	CASSFPYNTEAFF	TGTGCCAGCAGCTTTCCGTACAACACTGAAGCTTTCTTT